Sequencing of this T cell receptor (beta chain) was carried out in a study of blood T cells in healthy people across ages. This clonotype was observed a handful of times. From germline, CDR1 is MGHRA and CDR2 YSYEKL. This CDR3 spans 15 amino acids. PCR was performed a second time for roughly 7 to 12 cycles using a sample-barcoded 5' primer and a J-beta primer mix. Each CDR3 protein gets one entry after TCRdb re-called the 5' RACE reads with MiXCR. The sample comprises 780,000 or so distinct CDR3 sequences, 20% to 30% of which are singletons, and 3% to 4.5% rests with the top ten. The data were also submitted as part of a second study, on T cells of mothers and their children. As that report states: Each mother yielded more than 9 million TCR beta CDR3 reads. Each child yielded a few million reads.

The TCR comes from a boy aged 5-17 years in good health. The sequenced sample consisted of blood. This rearrangement joins TRBV4-1 to TRBJ2-5; the D is unclear. The J call may be wrong; the DNA end is better matched by TRBJ2-7. CDR3 DNA: TGCGCCAGCAGCCAAGTTAATCGAGGCTCCTACGAGCAGTACTTC. It yields the protein CASSQVNRGSYEQYF.